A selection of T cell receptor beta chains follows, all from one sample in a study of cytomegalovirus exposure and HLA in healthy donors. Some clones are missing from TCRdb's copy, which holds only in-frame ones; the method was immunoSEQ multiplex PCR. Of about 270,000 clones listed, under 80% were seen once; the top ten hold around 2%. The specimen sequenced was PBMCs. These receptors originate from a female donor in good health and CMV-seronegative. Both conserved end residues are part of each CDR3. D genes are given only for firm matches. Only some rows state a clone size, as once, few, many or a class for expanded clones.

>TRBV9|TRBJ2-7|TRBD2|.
CASSVLAGEQYF
TGTGCCAGCAGCGTACTAGCGGGCGAGCAGTACTTC
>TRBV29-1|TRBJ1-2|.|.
CSVVPHSYGYTF
TGCAGCGTTGTACCCCATAGCTATGGCTACACCTTC
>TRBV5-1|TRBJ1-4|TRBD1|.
CASSGKTGGDEKLFF
TGCGCCAGCAGCGGCAAGACAGGGGGTGACGAAAAACTGTTTTTT
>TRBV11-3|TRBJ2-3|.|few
CASSLGGRDTQYF
TGTGCCAGCAGCTTAGGAGGGAGGGATACGCAGTATTTT
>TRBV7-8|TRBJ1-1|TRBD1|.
CASSDLPPRGGGADGAFF
TGTGCCAGCAGCGACTTACCTCCCCGTGGAGGGGGCGCGGACGGCGCTTTCTTT
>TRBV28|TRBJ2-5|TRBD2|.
CASSFTGGSETQYF
TGTGCCAGCAGTTTCACGGGAGGTTCAGAGACCCAGTACTTC
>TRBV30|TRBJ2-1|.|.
CAWSVGGVERVLFF
TGTGCCTGGAGTGTAGGGGGTGTCGAGAGGGTTCTGTTCTTC
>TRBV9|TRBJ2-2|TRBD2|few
CASSPSGRASGELFF
TGTGCCAGCAGCCCCAGCGGGAGGGCCTCCGGGGAGCTGTTTTTT
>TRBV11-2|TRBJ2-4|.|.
CASSLGLLGNIQYF
TGTGCCAGCAGCCTGGGTCTACTAGGGAACATTCAGTACTTC
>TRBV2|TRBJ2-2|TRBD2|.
CASNVAGGNTGELFF
TGTGCCAGCAACGTAGCGGGAGGGAACACCGGGGAGCTGTTTTTT
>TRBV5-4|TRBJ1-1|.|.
CASSLAYTSAGWAEAFF
TGTGCCAGCAGCTTGGCTTACACCTCGGCAGGTTGGGCTGAAGCTTTCTTT
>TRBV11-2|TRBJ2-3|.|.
CASSSPTDDTQYF
TGTGCCAGCAGCTCACCGACAGATGATACGCAGTATTTT
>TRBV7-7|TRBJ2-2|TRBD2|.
CASSFSGMGTGELFF
TGTGCCAGCAGTTTTAGCGGGATGGGCACCGGGGAGCTGTTTTTT
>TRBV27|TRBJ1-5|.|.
CASSYQAHNQPQHF
TGTGCCAGCAGTTACCAGGCCCATAATCAGCCCCAGCATTTT
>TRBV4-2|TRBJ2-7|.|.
CASSQDAPSRSSYEQYF
TGTGCCAGCAGCCAAGATGCCCCTTCGAGGAGCTCCTACGAGCAGTACTTC
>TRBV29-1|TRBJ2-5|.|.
CSATGSGETQYF
TGCAGCGCTACAGGGTCAGGAGAGACCCAGTACTTC
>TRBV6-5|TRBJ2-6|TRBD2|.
CASSFAGGAGANVLTF
TGTGCCAGCAGTTTCGCCGGGGGGGCTGGGGCCAACGTCCTGACTTTC
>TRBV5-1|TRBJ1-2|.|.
CASSPTVVNYGYTF
TGCGCCAGCAGCCCTACGGTGGTGAACTATGGCTACACCTTC
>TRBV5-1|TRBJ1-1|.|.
CASSATQVTIIGEAFF
TGCGCCAGCAGCGCCACACAGGTTACCATCATCGGTGAAGCTTTCTTT
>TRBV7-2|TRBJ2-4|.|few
CASSPPGLAKNIQYF
TGTGCCAGCAGCCCGCCGGGATTAGCCAAAAACATTCAGTACTTC
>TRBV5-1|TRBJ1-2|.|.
CASSLDVDSYGYTF
TGCGCCAGCAGCTTGGATGTAGACTCCTATGGCTACACCTTC
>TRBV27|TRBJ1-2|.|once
CASSPQGLVGYGYTF
TGTGCCAGCAGTCCGCAGGGGTTAGTGGGGTATGGCTACACCTTC
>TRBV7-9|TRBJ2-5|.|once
CSSISRDNQETQYF
TGTTCCAGCATCTCCCGGGACAACCAAGAGACCCAGTACTTC
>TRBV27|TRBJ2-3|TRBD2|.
CASGVAGADTQYF
TGTGCCAGCGGGGTAGCGGGGGCAGATACGCAGTATTTT
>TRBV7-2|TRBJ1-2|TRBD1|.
CASSPGTGDFYGYTF
TGTGCCAGCAGCCCCGGGACAGGGGATTTCTATGGCTACACCTTC
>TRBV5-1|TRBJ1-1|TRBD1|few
CASSLGGDRANTEAFF
TGCGCCAGCAGCTTGGGTGGCGACAGGGCGAACACTGAAGCTTTCTTT
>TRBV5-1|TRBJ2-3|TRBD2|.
CASRSNSGSTDTQYF
TGCGCCAGCAGGAGTAATAGCGGGAGCACAGATACGCAGTATTTT
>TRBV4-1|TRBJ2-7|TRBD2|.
CASSLFAGVSYEQYF
TGCGCCAGCAGCCTATTCGCGGGAGTGTCCTACGAGCAGTACTTC
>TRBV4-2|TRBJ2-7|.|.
CASSQGGGESYEQYF
TGTGCCAGCAGCCAAGGAGGAGGGGAAAGCTACGAGCAGTACTTC
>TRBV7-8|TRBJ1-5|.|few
CASRPGVSNQPQHF
TGTGCCAGCAGGCCAGGGGTTAGCAATCAGCCCCAGCATTTT
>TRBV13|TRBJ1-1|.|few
CASSRGLDTEAFF
TGTGCCAGCAGCCGAGGGTTGGACACTGAAGCTTTCTTT